These 23 T cell receptor beta chains were sequenced from one sample in a study of T cells after posttransplantation cyclophosphamide. Sampled 1 year posttransplant, controls received myeloablative marrow transplants, methotrexate and a calcineurin inhibitor. The assay was immunoSEQ multiplex PCR, and TCRdb's table has in-frame clones only and misses some. The data contain 8,000 to 10,000 clones, about 89% of them seen just once; the ten biggest clones take up 3.5% to 5%. The sequenced sample was PBMCs, obtained 420 to 450 days after allogeneic stem cell transplant with calcineurin inhibitor and methotrexate. These TCRs come from a male patient aged 50 to 59 who received an allogeneic stem cell transplant from an unrelated donor, was CMV-positive, and had chronic GVHD only. Some T cells could come from the graft donor.

This clone was found once. The CDR3 coding sequence is TGTGCCAGCAGTTACTTCGGGCCCGGGAGTAACTACGAGCAGTACTTC. Residues: CASSYFGPGSNYEQYF. The gene calls are TRBV6-5 and TRBJ2-7, with a tentative D call TRBD2 (6 bases). Germline-derived CDR1 and CDR2 are MNHEY and SVGAGI. The V and J ends lost 1 base and 3 bases respectively, with 16 bases between them. The CDR3 loop spans 16 amino acids.

A single count supports this clone. DNA of the CDR3: TGTGCCAGCAGCTTCCGGGACAGGGAGATCCAAGAGACCCAGTACTTC. Amino acids: CASSFRDREIQETQYF. The gene calls are TRBV7-9 and TRBJ2-5, with TRBD1 matching 9 bases. CDR1 and CDR2 (germline): SEHNR, FQNEAQ (reference sequence). CDR3 size: 16 residues. The trim removed 3 bases at V and 1 base at J, leaving 6 bases unmatched.

V is TRBV4-1 and J is TRBJ1-2, with TRBD1 matching over 12 bases. The CDR3 has 15 residues. Germline CDR1 and CDR2: MGHRA and YSYEKL. J was trimmed by 4 bases and V by 0 bases; bases with no gene match: 0. The CDR3 here is CASSQEGQGAYGYTF. The CDR3 DNA is TGCGCCAGCAGCCAAGAGGGACAGGGGGCCTATGGCTACACCTTC.

This clone was counted a single time. The chain links TRBV27 to TRBJ2-7; TRBD2 might be the D (6 bases). Germline V gene lookup returns CDR1 MNHEY and CDR2 SMNVEV (reference sequence). This CDR3 comprises 14 residues. V gave up 1 base and J gave up 3 bases, with 10 bases separating them. For the CDR3, the DNA is TGTGCCAGCAGTTTATGGGCGGGGAGCTACGAGCAGTACTTC. As protein: CASSLWAGSYEQYF.

The chain carries TRBV7-6 and TRBJ2-1; 7 nucleotides match TRBD2. Per germline, CDR1 SGHVS and CDR2 FNYEAQ. The CDR3 runs 14 residues. Trimming removed 8 bases from V and 6 bases from J; junction bases left unmatched: 10. As DNA, the CDR3 is TGTGCCAGCGGCCGGGACTATTCGGTCAATGAGCAGTTCTTC. Its protein product is CASGRDYSVNEQFF.

The genes are TRBV5-5 and TRBJ2-7; 11 nucleotides match TRBD1. The CDR3 spans 16 residues. The V gene's germline CDR1 is SGHKS and CDR2 YYEKEE (reference sequence). The trim removed 4 bases at V and 0 bases at J, leaving 6 bases unmatched. The chain's CDR3 is CASSPGTGGPSYEQYF. The CDR3 region has the DNA TGTGCCAGCAGCCCAGGGACAGGGGGGCCCTCCTACGAGCAGTACTTC. The full variable domain, completed using reference TRBV5-5 and TRBJ2-7, is DAGVTQSPTHLIKTRGQQVTLRCSPISGHKSVSWYQQVLGQGPQFIFQYYEKEERGRGNFPDRFSARQFPNYSSELNVNALLLGDSALYLCASSPGTGGPSYEQYFGPGTRLTVT.

The J gene is TRBJ1-4, the V gene TRBV4-1, with 11 bases aligning to TRBD1. V lost 0 bases and J lost 7; bases outside the gene matches: 4. The CDR3 totals 16 residues. In germline, CDR1 is MGHRA, CDR2 YSYEKL. CDR3 DNA sequence: TGCGCCAGCAGCCAAGATCCCGGGACAGGGGGTGAAAAACTGTTTTTT. As protein: CASSQDPGTGGEKLFF.

The chain has TRBV9 and TRBJ1-2; D not certain. Trimming stripped 0 bases from V and 8 bases from J, with 14 bases between. From germline, CDR1 is SGDLS and CDR2 YYNGEE. This CDR3 has 14 amino acids. This CDR3 reads CASSVDEVLGGYTF. The DNA of the CDR3 is TGTGCCAGCAGCGTAGATGAAGTGTTGGGCGGCTACACCTTC.

This chain joins TRBV13 and TRBJ1-2; 8 nucleotides line up with TRBD1. Looked up from germline, CDR1 is PRHDT and CDR2 is FYEKMQ (reference sequence). This CDR3 has 15 residues. Trimming removed 0 bases from V and 8 bases from J; junction bases left unmatched: 8. The CDR3 sequence: CASSLGYGQGEGYTF. The DNA for the CDR3 is TGTGCCAGCAGCTTAGGATACGGACAGGGAGAGGGCTACACCTTC.

The V call is TRBV7-9, the J call TRBJ1-4, with TRBD1 matching over 7 bases. The V segment lost 10 bases and the J segment 7 bases; nucleotides outside the gene matches: 12. Germline V CDR1 and CDR2: SEHNR, FQNEAQ (reference sequence). The CDR3 has 14 residues. The CDR3 is CATEMGDSGEKLFF. The CDR3 DNA sequence: TGTGCCACCGAGATGGGGGACAGCGGTGAAAAACTGTTTTTT.

The CDR3 coding sequence is TGTGCCAGCAGTTTCGGACCTAGCGCTAGCACAGATACGCAGTATTTT. It encodes CASSFGPSASTDTQYF. The chain employs TRBV28 and TRBJ2-3, with a tentative D call TRBD2 (6 bases). The CDR3 length is 16 residues. Trimming removed 3 bases from V and 0 bases from J, with 13 bases in between. Per the germline V gene, CDR1 is MDHEN and CDR2 is SYDVKM.

This chain links TRBV11-2 with TRBJ2-1; 13 bases are shared with TRBD2. The CDR3 extends over 15 amino acids. V gave up 3 bases and J gave up 6 bases; unmatched junction bases: 2. Germline CDR1 reads SGHAT; CDR2 reads FQNNGV. For the CDR3, the DNA is TGTGCCAGCAGCTTCACTAGCGGGAGGGTCAATGAGCAGTTCTTC. Encoded protein: CASSFTSGRVNEQFF.

The V and J genes are TRBV4-3 and TRBJ1-2; D remains ambiguous. Germline V gives CDR1 LGHNA, CDR2 YSLEER. The germline V and J ends were trimmed by 0 bases and 4 bases, with 6 bases remaining between them. This CDR3 spans 13 amino acids. Here the CDR3 DNA reads TGCGCCAGCAGCCAAGAGCGGGGCTATGGCTACACCTTC. Encoded protein: CASSQERGYGYTF.

The chain combines TRBV2 with TRBJ1-5; weak D call: TRBD1 (6 bases). In germline, CDR1 is SNHLY, CDR2 FYNNEI. Between the trimmed V and J ends, which lost 3 bases and 3 bases, there was a span of 12 bases. The CDR3 extends over 15 amino acids. The CDR3 coding sequence is TGTGCCAGCAGTGAGTTGACAGGCTTCAATCAGCCCCAGCATTTT. This encodes CASSELTGFNQPQHF.

The rearrangement joins TRBV4-1 to TRBJ2-2, with D maybe TRBD1 (6 bases). CDR1 and CDR2 (germline): MGHRA, YSYEKL. V lost 2 bases to trimming and J lost 5 bases, with 12 bases between them. The CDR3 extends over 15 amino acids. CDR3 bases: TGCGCCAGCAGCCAAAAGCACAGGGTGACCGGGGAGCTGTTTTTT. It encodes CASSQKHRVTGELFF.

The V gene is TRBV11-3, the J gene TRBJ2-5; TRBD1 is a possible D gene (6 bases). The V gene lost 3 bases and the J gene lost 5 bases, with 13 bases spanning the gap. The CDR3 spans 14 residues. Germline CDR1 reads SGHNT; CDR2 reads YENEEA. As DNA, the CDR3 is TGTGCCAGCAGCTTGTCCACAGGGCGCGAGACCCAGTACTTC. Its protein is CASSLSTGRETQYF. Looking up the rest from reference TRBV11-3 and TRBJ2-5 gives the full variable domain: EAGVVQSPRYKIIEKKQPVAFWCNPISGHNTLYWYLQNLGQGPELLIRYENEEAVDDSQLPKDRFSAERLKGVDSTLKIQPAELGDSAVYLCASSLSTGRETQYFGPGTRLLVL.

The chain carries TRBV5-1 and TRBJ1-2; D unresolved. CDR3 length equals 14 residues. V gave up 0 bases and J gave up 4 bases, with 10 bases separating them. Germline V CDR1 and CDR2: SGHRS, YFSETQ. The CDR3 bases are TGCGCCAGCAGCTTGGTCGGAGGATCCTATGGCTACACCTTC. This translates into CASSLVGGSYGYTF.

The chain recombines TRBV18 with TRBJ2-7; the D gene is possibly TRBD2 (6 bases). CDR3 length: 13 amino acids. The ends were cut back, 3 bases at V and 4 bases at J, with 10 bases in the middle. Germline loops: CDR1 KGHSH, CDR2 LQKENI. Here the CDR3 reads CASSPRDAYEQYF. The CDR3 nucleotides read TGTGCCAGCTCACCGCGGGATGCGTACGAGCAGTACTTC.

The chain employs TRBV16 and TRBJ1-1; D is possibly TRBD1 (5 bases). Trimming pared 6 bases from V and 7 bases from J, leaving 15 bases between. The CDR3 is 13 residues long. Germline CDR1 reads KGHSY; CDR2 reads FQNENV. The CDR3 reads CASSQGWSGEAFF. The CDR3 bases are TGTGCCAGCAGTCAGGGATGGTCAGGTGAAGCTTTCTTT.

This rearrangement joins TRBV19 to TRBJ1-4, with a weak D call TRBD1 (5 bases). Germline V CDR1 and CDR2: LNHDA, SQIVND (reference sequence). Trimming removed 4 bases from V and 7 bases from J, with 19 bases in between. This CDR3 is built from 16 residues. CDR3 residues: CASSTTATGPVEKLFF. The CDR3, as DNA: TGTGCCAGTAGTACAACCGCTACAGGACCTGTTGAAAAACTGTTTTTT. The full variable domain, in which reference TRBV19 and TRBJ1-4 provide the parts outside the CDR3, is DGGITQSPKYLFRKEGQNVTLSCEQNLNHDAMYWYRQDPGQGLRLIYYSQIVNDFQKGDIAEGYSVSREKKESFPLTVTSAQKNPTAFYLCASSTTATGPVEKLFFGSGTQLSVL.

The chain couples TRBV11-3 to TRBJ2-1; 8 bases line up with TRBD2. V was clipped by 8 bases and J by 10 bases; unmatched bases: 4. Germline assignment: CDR1 SGHNT and CDR2 YENEEA. The CDR3 has 11 amino acids. As DNA, the CDR3 is TGTGCCAGCGGGGCGGGGGGAGAGCAGTTCTTC. Translating gives CASGAGGEQFF.

The CDR3 bases are TGTGCCAGCAGCGGATGGAGGGTGGACGAGCAGTACTTC. It encodes CASSGWRVDEQYF. The V gene is TRBV5-6, the J gene TRBJ2-5, with D possibly matching TRBD2 (6 bases). Judging by the DNA end, TRBJ2-7 fits better; the J call may be wrong. CDR1 is SGHDT, CDR2 YYEEEE, per germline. This CDR3 spans 13 amino acids.

The chain couples TRBV2 to TRBJ2-7; 8 nucleotides align to TRBD1. V trimming: 3 bases; J trimming: 0 bases; junction bases outside the gene matches: 1. The CDR3 contains 14 residues. CDR1 SNHLY and CDR2 FYNNEI come from the germline V gene. CDR3 region: CASSDGQGSYEQYF. The CDR3 nucleotides are TGTGCCAGCAGTGACGGACAGGGCTCCTACGAGCAGTACTTC.